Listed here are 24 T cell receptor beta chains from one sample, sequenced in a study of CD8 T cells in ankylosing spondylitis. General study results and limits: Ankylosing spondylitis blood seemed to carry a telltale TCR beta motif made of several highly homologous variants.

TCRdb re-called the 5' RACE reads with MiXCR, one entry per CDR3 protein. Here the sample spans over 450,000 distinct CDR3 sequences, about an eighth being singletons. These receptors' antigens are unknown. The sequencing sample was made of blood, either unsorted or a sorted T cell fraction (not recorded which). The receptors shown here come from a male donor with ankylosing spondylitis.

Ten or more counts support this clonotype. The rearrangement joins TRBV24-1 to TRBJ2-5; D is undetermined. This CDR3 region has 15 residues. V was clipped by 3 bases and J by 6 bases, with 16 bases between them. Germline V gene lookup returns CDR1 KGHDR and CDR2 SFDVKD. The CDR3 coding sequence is TGTGCCACCAGTGATGTCAAAGATCCTGTAAAGACCCAGTACTTC. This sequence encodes CATSDVKDPVKTQYF.

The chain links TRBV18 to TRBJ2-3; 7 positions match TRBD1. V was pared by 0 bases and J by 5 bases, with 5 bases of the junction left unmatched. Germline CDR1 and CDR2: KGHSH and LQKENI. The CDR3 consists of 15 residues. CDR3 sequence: CASSPPGQRQDTQYF. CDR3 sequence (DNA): TGTGCCAGCTCACCACCGGGACAGCGGCAAGATACGCAGTATTTT.

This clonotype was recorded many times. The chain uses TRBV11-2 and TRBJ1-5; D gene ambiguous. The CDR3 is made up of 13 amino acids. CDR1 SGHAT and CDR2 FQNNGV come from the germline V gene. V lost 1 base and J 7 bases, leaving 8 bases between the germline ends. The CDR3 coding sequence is TGTGCCAGCAGCTTAGTTCGGAGCCAGCCCCAGCATTTT. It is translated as CASSLVRSQPQHF.

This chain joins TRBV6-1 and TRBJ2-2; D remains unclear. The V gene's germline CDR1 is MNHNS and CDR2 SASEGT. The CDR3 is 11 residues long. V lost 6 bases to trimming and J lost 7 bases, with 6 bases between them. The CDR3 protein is CASRMVGELFF. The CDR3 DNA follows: TGTGCCAGCAGAATGGTCGGGGAGCTGTTTTTT.

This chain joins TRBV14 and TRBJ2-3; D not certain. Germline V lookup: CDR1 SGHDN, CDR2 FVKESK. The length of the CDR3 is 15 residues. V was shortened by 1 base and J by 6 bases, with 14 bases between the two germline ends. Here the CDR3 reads CASSQGDGYTDTQYF. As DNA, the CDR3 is TGTGCCAGCAGCCAAGGAGACGGCTATACGGATACGCAGTATTTT.

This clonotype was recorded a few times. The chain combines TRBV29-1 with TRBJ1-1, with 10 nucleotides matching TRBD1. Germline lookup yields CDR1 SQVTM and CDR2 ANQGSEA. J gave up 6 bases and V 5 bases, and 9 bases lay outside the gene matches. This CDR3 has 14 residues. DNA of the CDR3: TGCAGCGTTCGGGACAGGGGCCCTGTCGCTGAAGCTTTCTTT. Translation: CSVRDRGPVAEAFF.

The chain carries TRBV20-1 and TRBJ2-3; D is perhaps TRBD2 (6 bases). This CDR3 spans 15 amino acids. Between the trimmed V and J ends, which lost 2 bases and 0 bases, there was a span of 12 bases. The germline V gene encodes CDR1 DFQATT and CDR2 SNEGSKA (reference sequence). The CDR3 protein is CSARWDSRSTDTQYF. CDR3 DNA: TGCAGTGCTAGATGGGACTCCCGAAGCACAGATACGCAGTATTTT.

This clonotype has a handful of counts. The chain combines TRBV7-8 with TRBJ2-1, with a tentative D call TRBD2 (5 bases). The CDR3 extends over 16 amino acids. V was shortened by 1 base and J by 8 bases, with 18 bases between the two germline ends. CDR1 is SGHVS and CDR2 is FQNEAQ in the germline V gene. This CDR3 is CASSLEMVLARDEQFF. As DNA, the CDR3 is TGTGCCAGCAGCTTAGAAATGGTTTTAGCGAGAGATGAGCAGTTCTTC. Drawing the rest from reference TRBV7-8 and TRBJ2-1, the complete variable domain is GAGVSQSPRYKVAKRGQDVALRCDPISGHVSLFWYQQALGQGPEFLTYFQNEAQLDKSGLPSDRFFAERPEGSVSTLKIQRTQQEDSAVYLCASSLEMVLARDEQFFGPGTRLTVL.

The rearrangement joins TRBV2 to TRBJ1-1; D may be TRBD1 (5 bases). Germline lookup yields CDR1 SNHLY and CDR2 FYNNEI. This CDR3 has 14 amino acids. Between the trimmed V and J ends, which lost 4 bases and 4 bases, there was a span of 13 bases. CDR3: CASSALTGGTEAFF. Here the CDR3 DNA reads TGTGCCAGCAGTGCGCTAACCGGGGGCACTGAAGCTTTCTTT.

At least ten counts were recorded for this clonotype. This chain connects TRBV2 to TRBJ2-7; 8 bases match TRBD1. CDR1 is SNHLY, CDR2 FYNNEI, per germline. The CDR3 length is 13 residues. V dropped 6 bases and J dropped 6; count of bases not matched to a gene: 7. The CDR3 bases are TGTGCCAGCAGAGGACAGGGCTCGGGCGAGCAGTACTTC. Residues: CASRGQGSGEQYF.

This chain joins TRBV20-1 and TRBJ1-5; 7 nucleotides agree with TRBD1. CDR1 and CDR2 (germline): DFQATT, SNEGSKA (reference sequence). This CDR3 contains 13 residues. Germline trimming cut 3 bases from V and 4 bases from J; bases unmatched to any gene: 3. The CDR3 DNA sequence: TGCAGTGCTAGCGGGACAGCAAATCAGCCCCAGCATTTT. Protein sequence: CSASGTANQPQHF.

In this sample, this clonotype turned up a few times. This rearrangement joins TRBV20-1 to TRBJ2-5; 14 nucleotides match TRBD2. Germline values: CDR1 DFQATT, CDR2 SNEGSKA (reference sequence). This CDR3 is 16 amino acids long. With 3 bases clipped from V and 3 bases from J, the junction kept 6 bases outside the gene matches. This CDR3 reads CSARGLAGVIEETQYF. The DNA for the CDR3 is TGCAGTGCTAGGGGACTAGCGGGAGTAATTGAAGAGACCCAGTACTTC.

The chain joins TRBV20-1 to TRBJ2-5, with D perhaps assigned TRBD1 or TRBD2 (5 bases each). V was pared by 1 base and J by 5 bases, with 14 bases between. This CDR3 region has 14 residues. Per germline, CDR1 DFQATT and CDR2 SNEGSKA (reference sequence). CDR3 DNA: TGCAGTGCTAGAGTGTGGGACGGGGCGGAGACCCAGTACTTC. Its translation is CSARVWDGAETQYF.

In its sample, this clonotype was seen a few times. Here the CDR3 reads CASSLVLGDDEQYF. The CDR3 coding sequence is TGCGCCAGCAGCTTGGTACTAGGGGACGACGAGCAGTACTTC. The chain carries TRBV5-1 and TRBJ2-7; either TRBD1 or TRBD2 may fit D (5 bases each). This CDR3 region has 14 residues. With 0 bases removed from V and 5 bases from J, the gap between germline ends came to 12 bases. CDR1 and CDR2 from the germline V gene are SGHRS and YFSETQ. The whole variable domain, remainder taken from reference TRBV5-1 and TRBJ2-7, is KAGVTQTPRYLIKTRGQQVTLSCSPISGHRSVSWYQQTPGQGLQFLFEYFSETQRNKGNFPGRFSGRQFSNSRSEMNVSTLELGDSALYLCASSLVLGDDEQYFGPGTRLTVT.

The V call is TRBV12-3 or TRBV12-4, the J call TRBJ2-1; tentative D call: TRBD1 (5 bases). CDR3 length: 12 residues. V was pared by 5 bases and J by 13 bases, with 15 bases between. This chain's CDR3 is CASSHFRVFQFF. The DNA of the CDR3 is TGTGCCAGCAGTCACTTCAGGGTTTTTCAGTTCTTC.

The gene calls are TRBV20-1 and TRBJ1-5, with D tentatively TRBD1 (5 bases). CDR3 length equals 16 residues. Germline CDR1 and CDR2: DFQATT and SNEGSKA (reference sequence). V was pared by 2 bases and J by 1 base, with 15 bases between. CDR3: CSARFSEGLSNQPQHF. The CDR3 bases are TGCAGTGCTAGATTTAGCGAGGGGCTAAGCAATCAGCCCCAGCATTTT.

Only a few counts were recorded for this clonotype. CDR3 nucleotides: TGCGCCAGCAGCTTGGGGGACAACACTGAAGCTTTCTTT. As protein: CASSLGDNTEAFF. The chain has TRBV5-1 and TRBJ1-1; the D gene is possibly TRBD1 (5 bases). CDR3 length equals 13 residues. Germline lookup yields CDR1 SGHRS and CDR2 YFSETQ. V shed 0 bases and J shed 2 bases, with 5 bases lying between them.

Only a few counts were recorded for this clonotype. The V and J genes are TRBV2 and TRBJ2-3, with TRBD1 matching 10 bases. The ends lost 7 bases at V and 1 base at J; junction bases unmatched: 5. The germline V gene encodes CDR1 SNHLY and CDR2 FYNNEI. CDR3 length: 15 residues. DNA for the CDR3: TGTGCCAGCACCACCGGGACAGGGGGCACAGATACGCAGTATTTT. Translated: CASTTGTGGTDTQYF.

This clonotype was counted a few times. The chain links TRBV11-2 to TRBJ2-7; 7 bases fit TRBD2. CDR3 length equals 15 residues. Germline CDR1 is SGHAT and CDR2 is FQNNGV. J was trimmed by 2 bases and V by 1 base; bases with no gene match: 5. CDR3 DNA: TGTGCCAGCAGCTTAGTTGCGGGAGCGACCTACGAGCAGTACGTC. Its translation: CASSLVAGATYEQYV.

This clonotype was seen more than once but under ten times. The CDR3 sequence: CASTLSGGLGQFF. The CDR3 nucleotides are TGCGCCAGCACCCTGTCCGGGGGGCTTGGGCAGTTCTTC. J is TRBJ2-1 and V is TRBV5-1; weak D call: TRBD2 (7 bases). V was pared by 6 bases and J by 12 bases, with 19 bases between. Germline V gene sequence: CDR1 SGHRS, CDR2 YFSETQ. The CDR3 has 13 residues.

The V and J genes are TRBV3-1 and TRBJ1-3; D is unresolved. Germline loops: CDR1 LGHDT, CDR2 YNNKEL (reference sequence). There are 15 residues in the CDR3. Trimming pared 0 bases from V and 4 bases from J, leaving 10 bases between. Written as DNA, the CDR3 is TGTGCCAGCAGCCAAGATATAGGGATAGGAAACACCATATATTTT. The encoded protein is CASSQDIGIGNTIYF.

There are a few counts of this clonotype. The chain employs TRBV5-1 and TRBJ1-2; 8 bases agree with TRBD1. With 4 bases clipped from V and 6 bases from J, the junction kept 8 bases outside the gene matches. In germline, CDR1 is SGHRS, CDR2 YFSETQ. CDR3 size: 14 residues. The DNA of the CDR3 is TGCGCCAGCAGCCCAGGGGGCGGGGCAGATGGCTACACCTTC. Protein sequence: CASSPGGGADGYTF.

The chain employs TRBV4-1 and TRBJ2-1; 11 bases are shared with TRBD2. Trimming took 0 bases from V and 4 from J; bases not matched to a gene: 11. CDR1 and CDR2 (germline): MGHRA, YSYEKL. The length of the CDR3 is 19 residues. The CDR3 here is CASSQEPPWVAGGYNEQFF. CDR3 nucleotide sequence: TGCGCCAGCAGCCAAGAGCCTCCTTGGGTAGCGGGAGGGTACAATGAGCAGTTCTTC.

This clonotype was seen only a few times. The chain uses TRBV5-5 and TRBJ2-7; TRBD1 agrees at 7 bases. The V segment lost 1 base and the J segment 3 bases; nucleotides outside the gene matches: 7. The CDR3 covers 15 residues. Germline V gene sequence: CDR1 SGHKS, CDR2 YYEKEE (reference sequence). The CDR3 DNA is TGTGCCAGCAGCTTGTCGCCAGGGGGATACTACGAGCAGTACGTC. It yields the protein CASSLSPGGYYEQYV.